A selection of T cell receptor beta chains follows, all from one sample in a study of vaccination and CD4 T cells after COVID-19. TCRdb independently ran MiXCR on the PCR reads; one entry per CDR3 protein. The table has 8,000 or so distinct CDR3 sequences, approximately 22% seen once; the top ten hold about 22%. What these receptors recognize is not known. Source: CD4+ T cells from blood, cultured in vitro, taken after SARS-CoV-2 vaccination. The receptors were sampled from a human donor who had recovered from COVID-19. Each CDR3 is given with its conserved first and last residue. D genes are given only for firm matches. Clone sizes are given selectively: once, few, many, or a class where the clone is expanded.

clone_size | d_call | j_call | v_call | cdr3_nt | cdr3_aa
- | - | TRBJ2-1 | TRBV7-9 | TGTGCCAGCAGCTCACGGGAGTTTTACAATGAGCAGTTCTTC | CASSSREFYNEQFF
- | TRBD2 | TRBJ2-1 | TRBV4-2 | TGTGCCAGCAGCCTAGGGGTGGCTAGCGGACTCACTACTTCCTACAATGAGCAGTTCTTC | CASSLGVASGLTTSYNEQFF
- | - | TRBJ1-2 | TRBV28 | TGTGCCAGCGGACCCCAGGGCTACACCTTC | CASGPQGYTF
once | TRBD1 | TRBJ2-1 | TRBV19 | TGTGCCAGTAGGGGACAGGGGTATGAGCAGTTCTTC | CASRGQGYEQFF
- | - | TRBJ1-2 | TRBV6-5 | TGTGCCAGCAGTTACAGACAGTCTAACTATGGCTACACCTTC | CASSYRQSNYGYTF
- | - | TRBJ1-6 | TRBV25-1 | TGTGCCAGCAGTGTCCACTCTCTAGGGTCGGGTTCACCCCTCCACTTT | CASSVHSLGSGSPLHF
few | - | TRBJ2-1 | TRBV19 | TGTGCCAGTAGTGCCTGGTACAAGAGCTCCTACAATGAGCAGTTCTTC | CASSAWYKSSYNEQFF
few | - | TRBJ2-1 | TRBV19 | TGTGCCAGTAGTATAGAGGCAGGGTTTAGTCAGCCGCAGTTCTTC | CASSIEAGFSQPQFF
- | - | TRBJ1-1 | TRBV7-9 | TGTGCCAGCAGCTTTGGGGCTCTTAGGAACACTGAAGCTTTCTTT | CASSFGALRNTEAFF
- | - | TRBJ2-7 | TRBV4-1 | TGCGCCAGCAGCCAGGTCGGGGGAAAATTGGTCCACGAGCAGTACTTC | CASSQVGGKLVHEQYF
- | - | TRBJ1-2 | TRBV24-1 | TGTGCCACCAGTGGGGAGGGGCTCGATGGCTACACCTTC | CATSGEGLDGYTF
medium-sized | - | TRBJ1-5 | TRBV20-1 | TGCAGTGCTATCACATGGGGACGTAATCAGCCCCAGCATTTT | CSAITWGRNQPQHF
few | - | TRBJ2-3 | TRBV15 | TGTGCCACCAGCAGAGAAGGATGGGGGGCGAAGGATACGCAGTATTTT | CATSREGWGAKDTQYF
few | - | TRBJ2-5 | TRBV5-1 | TGCGCCAGCAGCTTGTCGTGGGGGCATCGAGAGACCCAGTACTTC | CASSLSWGHRETQYF
medium-sized | - | TRBJ1-2 | TRBV7-8 | TGTGCCAGCAGCTTAGCGTTCGGGGGCGAGTATGGCTACACCTTC | CASSLAFGGEYGYTF
medium-sized | - | TRBJ2-5 | TRBV20-1 | TGCAGTGCGTGGCGGTCGGGCAGGGAGACCCAGTACTTC | CSAWRSGRETQYF
- | - | TRBJ2-1 | TRBV7-3 | TGTGCCAGCAGCTTAGGGACAACAGGGAATGAGCAGTTCTTC | CASSLGTTGNEQFF
few | - | TRBJ1-2 | TRBV6-5 | TGTGCCAGCAGTTACAGGGGTGGCTACACCTTC | CASSYRGGYTF
- | - | TRBJ2-3 | TRBV5-1 | TGCGCCAGCAGCTTGCAGGACAGAAGCACAGATACGCAGTATTTT | CASSLQDRSTDTQYF
few | - | TRBJ2-7 | TRBV5-4 | TGTGCCAGCAGCTTGGGCTACAGCCAGGCCTACGAGCAGTACTTC | CASSLGYSQAYEQYF
medium-sized | - | TRBJ1-6 | TRBV20-1 | TGCAGTGCTAGAGAACCAGCTCGGGGATTAGGGAATTCACCCCTCCACTTT | CSAREPARGLGNSPLHF
large | TRBD1 | TRBJ2-7 | TRBV19 | TGTGCCAGTAGCGTCGACAGGGGCTACGAGCAGTACTTC | CASSVDRGYEQYF
- | - | TRBJ2-1 | TRBV7-9 | TGTGCCAGCAGCTTAGGGATAGGTGAGCAGTTCTTC | CASSLGIGEQFF
medium-sized | TRBD2 | TRBJ2-5 | TRBV20-1 | TGCAGTGCTAGGCTTCTAGCGGGGGGGCCGGAGACCCAGTACTTC | CSARLLAGGPETQYF
- | TRBD2 | TRBJ2-1 | TRBV20-1 | TGCAGTGCGAGCGGGGCGAGCTCCTACAATGAGCAGTTCTTC | CSASGASSYNEQFF
- | - | TRBJ2-3 | TRBV24-1 | TGTGCCACCAGTGACCGCCGCGGGGGCACAGATACGCAGTATTTT | CATSDRRGGTDTQYF
large | - | TRBJ2-7 | TRBV28 | TGTGCCAGCAGGGGGGCGACCGTTCTCTTCGAGCAGTACTTC | CASRGATVLFEQYF
- | TRBD2 | TRBJ2-7 | TRBV6-2/TRBV6-3 | TGTGCCAGCAGTTACTCGGCTAGCGGGTCCTCCTACGAGCAGTACTTC | CASSYSASGSSYEQYF
- | - | TRBJ2-5 | TRBV12-3/TRBV12-4 | TGTGCCAGCAGTTTAAGGCGGCAGCAAGAGACCCAGTACTTC | CASSLRRQQETQYF
once | - | TRBJ2-7 | TRBV5-6 | TGTGCCAGCAGCTACACAGGGATCGAGCAGTACTTC | CASSYTGIEQYF